This T cell receptor beta chain originates from a study of T cells expressing NK-cell markers. TCRdb re-called the 5' RACE reads and gives one entry per CDR3 protein, without DNA. The sample data list hundreds of thousands of distinct CDR3 sequences. Details on this clonotype: The antigen is undetermined.

Overall study findings and caveats: The leading position in the CD3+CD56-NKG2C+ fraction of several donors also went to these clonotypes.

Per germline, CDR1 SGHNT and CDR2 YYREEE (reference sequence). The CDR3 totals 16 residues. Sequenced: blood T cells: a sorted CD56 or NKG2C T cell subset, CD4+ or CD8+ T cells, or bulk PBMC T cells (not recorded which). The TCR was taken from a young man in good health. V is TRBV5-4 and J is TRBJ2-1; TCRdb reports TRBD1, a call that lacks DNA to check it against. The CDR3 here is CASTTSRVTVGNEQFF. Drawing the rest from reference TRBV5-4 and TRBJ2-1, the complete variable domain is ETGVTQSPTHLIKTRGQQVTLRCSSQSGHNTVSWYQQALGQGPQFIFQYYREEENGRGNFPPRFSGLQFPNYSSELNVNALELDDSALYLCASTTSRVTVGNEQFFGPGTRLTVL.